A selection of T cell receptor beta chains follows, all from one sample in a study of shared clonotypes between healthy human individuals. TCRdb's table, derived via immunoSEQ multiplex PCR, lists solely in-frame clones and lacks some. The data show around 2.1 million clones, more than 90% seen once. The specimen sequenced was naive CD4+ T cells sorted from blood. The source is a young man in good health. Each CDR3 is given with its conserved first and last residue. The D gene is left open where the match is weak. Expanded clones get a size class; other rows say once, few or many, or leave the size out.

j_call | v_call | clone_size | d_call | cdr3_length | cdr3_aa | cdr3_nt
TRBJ2-7 | TRBV5-6 | once | NA | 15 | CASSLLSWTVYEQYF | TGTGCCAGCAGCTTGTTGTCTTGGACAGTCTACGAGCAGTACTTC
TRBJ1-2 | TRBV5-6 | NA | NA | 14 | CASSSIQGMRGYTF | TGTGCCAGCAGCTCCATACAGGGAATGCGAGGCTACACCTTC
TRBJ1-2 | TRBV27 | NA | NA | 18 | CASRMGATGGSGNYGYTF | TGTGCCAGCAGAATGGGGGCGACAGGTGGGTCTGGGAACTATGGCTACACCTTC
TRBJ1-5 | TRBV5-1 | NA | NA | 14 | CASSLGLGNQPQHF | TGCGCCAGCAGCTTGGGCTTAGGCAATCAGCCCCAGCATTTT
TRBJ2-7 | TRBV7-2 | NA | TRBD2 | 15 | CASSALAGGPYEQYF | TGTGCCAGCAGCGCACTAGCGGGAGGGCCGTACGAGCAGTACTTC
TRBJ2-5 | TRBV30 | NA | TRBD2 | 14 | CAWSEVGGLGAQYF | TGTGCCTGGAGTGAGGTGGGAGGGCTGGGGGCCCAGTACTTC
TRBJ2-7 | TRBV7-8 | once | NA | 15 | CASSSPAILAHEQYF | TGTGCCAGCAGCTCCCCTGCCATCCTCGCCCACGAGCAGTACTTC
TRBJ1-2 | TRBV7-3 | NA | NA | 10 | CASGAGQKSF | TGTGCCAGCGGAGCAGGACAGAAAAGCTTC
TRBJ2-3 | TRBV18 | NA | NA | 14 | CASSPQNTADTQYF | TGTGCCAGCTCACCGCAGAATACCGCAGATACGCAGTATTTT
TRBJ2-5 | TRBV7-3 | NA | NA | 13 | CASSHGTGETQYF | TGTGCCAGCAGCCATGGGACGGGAGAGACCCAGTACTTC
TRBJ1-5 | TRBV6-1 | NA | TRBD1 | 15 | CASRDGQGGNQPQHF | TGTGCCAGCAGGGATGGACAGGGAGGCAATCAGCCCCAGCATTTT
TRBJ2-2 | TRBV7-9 | NA | NA | 13 | CASSPGGSGELFF | TGTGCCAGCAGCCCAGGGGGGTCCGGGGAGCTGTTTTTT
TRBJ1-1 | TRBV7-7 | NA | NA | 13 | CASSEQRNTEAFF | TGTGCTAGCAGCGAACAGAGGAACACTGAAGCTTTCTTT
TRBJ1-4 | TRBV11-2 | NA | NA | 14 | CASSGQGSNEKLFF | TGTGCCAGCAGCGGGCAGGGGTCAAATGAAAAACTGTTTTTT
TRBJ2-3 | TRBV6-5 | NA | NA | 14 | CASGLRGRADTQYF | TGTGCCAGCGGTCTGCGGGGGCGGGCAGATACGCAGTATTTT
TRBJ1-5 | TRBV10-3 | NA | NA | 16 | CAISDRVRNSNQPQHF | TGTGCCATCAGTGACCGGGTTAGGAATAGCAATCAGCCCCAGCATTTT
TRBJ1-1 | TRBV10-1 | NA | NA | 13 | CASSQGLNTEAFF | TGCGCCAGCAGTCAGGGCTTGAACACTGAAGCTTTCTTT
TRBJ1-6 | TRBV2 | NA | NA | 15 | CASSEGGAMDSPLHF | TGTGCCAGCAGTGAGGGGGGGGCCATGGATTCACCCCTCCACTTT
TRBJ1-4 | TRBV4-1 | NA | NA | 12 | CASSRKDEKLFF | TGCGCCAGCAGCCGGAAGGATGAAAAACTGTTTTTT
TRBJ2-7 | TRBV14 | NA | NA | 10 | CVGLFYEQYF | TGTGTGGGACTCTTCTACGAGCAGTACTTC
TRBJ2-6 | TRBV4-3 | NA | NA | 14 | CASSQGMGASVLTF | TGCGCCAGCAGCCAAGGTATGGGGGCGAGCGTCCTGACTTTC
TRBJ1-6 | TRBV10-3 | NA | TRBD1 | 13 | CAIRRDRNSPLHF | TGTGCCATCAGGCGGGACAGAAATTCACCCCTCCACTTT
TRBJ1-6 | TRBV30 | NA | NA | 12 | CAWSNPNSPLHF | TGTGCCTGGAGTAACCCGAATTCACCCCTCCACTTT
TRBJ1-5 | TRBV18 | NA | NA | 14 | CASSPAGADQPQHF | TGTGCCAGCTCACCGGCAGGGGCAGATCAGCCCCAGCATTTT
TRBJ2-7 | TRBV11-3 | NA | NA | 13 | CASSFASGGEQYF | TGTGCCAGCAGCTTCGCCTCAGGCGGGGAGCAGTACTTC
TRBJ1-2 | TRBV5-6 | NA | NA | 15 | CASSLYSTDRDGYTF | TGTGCCAGCAGCTTATACTCGACCGACCGTGATGGCTACACCTTC
TRBJ2-3 | TRBV18 | NA | NA | 13 | CASSPPSSNTQYF | TGTGCCAGCTCACCACCTAGCTCAAATACGCAGTATTTT
TRBJ2-5 | TRBV5-1 | NA | NA | 15 | CASSLATSGQETQYF | TGCGCCAGCAGCTTGGCCACATCAGGGCAAGAGACCCAGTACTTC
TRBJ1-1 | TRBV5-1 | once | NA | 16 | CASSLPTSGRDTEAFF | TGCGCCAGCAGCTTACCTACCTCGGGAAGGGACACTGAAGCTTTCTTT
TRBJ1-3 | TRBV30 | NA | TRBD1 | 13 | CAWTRGAGNTIYF | TGTGCCTGGACCAGGGGGGCTGGAAACACCATATATTTT
TRBJ1-1 | TRBV29-1 | NA | NA | 11 | CSVVGFPEAFF | TGCAGCGTTGTGGGTTTTCCCGAAGCTTTCTTT
TRBJ1-5 | TRBV6-6 | NA | NA | 15 | CASSYSRSDNQPQHF | TGTGCCAGCAGTTACTCGAGGTCAGACAATCAGCCCCAGCATTTT
TRBJ1-2 | TRBV2 | NA | NA | 13 | CASSGRQSYGYTF | TGTGCCAGCAGTGGTAGACAGAGCTATGGCTACACCTTC
TRBJ2-1 | TRBV18 | few | TRBD1 | 14 | CASSPGQGYNEQFF | TGTGCCAGCTCACCCGGACAGGGATACAATGAGCAGTTCTTC
TRBJ2-1 | TRBV2 | NA | NA | 15 | CASSELAGSYNEQFF | TGTGCCAGCAGTGAACTGGCGGGCTCCTACAATGAGCAGTTCTTC
TRBJ2-5 | TRBV6-5 | NA | NA | 14 | CASSYSRIQETQYF | TGTGCCAGCAGTTACTCAAGGATTCAAGAGACCCAGTACTTC
TRBJ2-3 | TRBV5-1 | NA | NA | 16 | CASSLSGTTSTDTQYF | TGCGCCAGCAGCTTGTCCGGGACAACTAGCACAGATACGCAGTATTTT
TRBJ2-7 | TRBV7-6 | NA | TRBD1 | 15 | CASSPWDRGGYEQYF | TGTGCCAGCAGCCCCTGGGACAGGGGAGGATACGAGCAGTACTTC
TRBJ2-1 | TRBV13 | NA | TRBD1 | 15 | CASTWDSLSYNEQFF | TGTGCCAGCACCTGGGACAGTCTCTCCTACAATGAGCAGTTCTTC
TRBJ1-1 | TRBV11-3 | NA | NA | 13 | CASGHGKNTEAFF | TGTGCATCGGGGCATGGCAAGAACACTGAAGCTTTCTTT
TRBJ1-2 | TRBV28 | NA | NA | 13 | CASSLEETYGYTF | TGTGCCAGCAGTTTAGAGGAGACCTATGGCTACACCTTC